This TCR beta chain stems from a study of cytomegalovirus exposure and HLA in healthy donors. Study-level points and caveats: Being indistinguishable, some V segments were excluded, TRBV6-2 and TRBV6-3 among them.

Per the germline V gene, CDR1 is GTSNPN and CDR2 is SVGIG (reference sequence). The CDR3 length is 14 residues. V shed 3 bases and J 7 bases; nucleotides not matched to a gene: 10. PCR used 60 Vbeta primers and 13 Jbeta primers. Some clones are missing from TCRdb's copy, which holds only in-frame ones; the method was immunoSEQ multiplex PCR. The sample consists of around 100,000 clones, around 69% of them appearing once. As to this clone: What it binds is unknown.

The sequence derives from a woman aged 55-75 years in good health and CMV-seropositive. J is TRBJ2-7 and V is TRBV30; 9 bases align to TRBD2. The specimen sequenced was PBMCs. Here the CDR3 reads CAWRTGLAGDEQYF. DNA of the CDR3: TGTGCCTGGAGGACGGGACTAGCAGGGGATGAGCAGTACTTC.